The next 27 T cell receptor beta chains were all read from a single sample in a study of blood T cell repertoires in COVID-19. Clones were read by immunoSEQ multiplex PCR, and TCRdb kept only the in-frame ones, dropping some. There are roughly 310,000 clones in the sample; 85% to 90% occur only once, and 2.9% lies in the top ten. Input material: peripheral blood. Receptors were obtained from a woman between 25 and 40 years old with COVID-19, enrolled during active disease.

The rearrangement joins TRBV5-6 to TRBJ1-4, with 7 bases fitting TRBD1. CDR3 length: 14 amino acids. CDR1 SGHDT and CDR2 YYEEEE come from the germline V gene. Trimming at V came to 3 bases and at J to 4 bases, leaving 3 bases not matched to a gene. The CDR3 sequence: CASSSGTVNEKLFF. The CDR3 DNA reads TGTGCCAGCAGCTCCGGGACAGTTAATGAAAAACTGTTTTTT.

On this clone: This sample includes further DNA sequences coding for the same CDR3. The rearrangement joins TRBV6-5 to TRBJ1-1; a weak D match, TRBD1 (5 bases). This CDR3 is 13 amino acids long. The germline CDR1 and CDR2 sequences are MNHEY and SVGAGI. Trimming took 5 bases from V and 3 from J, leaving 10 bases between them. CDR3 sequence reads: CASSPRGDTEAFF. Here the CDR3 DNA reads TGTGCCAGCAGTCCTCGGGGGGACACTGAAGCTTTCTTT.

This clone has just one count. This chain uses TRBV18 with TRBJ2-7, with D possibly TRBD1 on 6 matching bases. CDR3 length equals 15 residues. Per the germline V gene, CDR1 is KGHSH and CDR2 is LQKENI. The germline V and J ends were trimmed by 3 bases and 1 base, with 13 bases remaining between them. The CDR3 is CASSPPRGESYEQYF. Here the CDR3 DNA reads TGTGCCAGCTCACCCCCCAGGGGAGAATCCTACGAGCAGTACTTC.

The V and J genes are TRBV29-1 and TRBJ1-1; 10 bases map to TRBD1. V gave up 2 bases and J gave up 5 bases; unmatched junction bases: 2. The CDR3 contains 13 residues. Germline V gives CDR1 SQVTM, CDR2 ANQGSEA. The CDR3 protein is CSVELDRGTEAFF. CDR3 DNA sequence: TGCAGCGTTGAACTGGACAGGGGGACTGAAGCTTTCTTT.

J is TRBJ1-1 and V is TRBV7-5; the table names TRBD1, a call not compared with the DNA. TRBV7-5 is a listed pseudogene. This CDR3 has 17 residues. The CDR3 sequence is CVRSLAPGVGRNTEAFF. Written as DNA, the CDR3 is TGTGTCAGAAGCTTAGCACCAGGGGTAGGAAGGAACACTGAAGCTTTCTTT.

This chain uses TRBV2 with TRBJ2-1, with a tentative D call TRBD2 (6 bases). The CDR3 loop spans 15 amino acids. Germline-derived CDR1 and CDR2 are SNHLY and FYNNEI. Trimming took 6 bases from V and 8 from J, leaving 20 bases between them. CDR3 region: CASSRDSRGFDEQFF. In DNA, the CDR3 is TGTGCCAGCAGCCGGGACTCGCGAGGCTTTGATGAGCAGTTCTTC.

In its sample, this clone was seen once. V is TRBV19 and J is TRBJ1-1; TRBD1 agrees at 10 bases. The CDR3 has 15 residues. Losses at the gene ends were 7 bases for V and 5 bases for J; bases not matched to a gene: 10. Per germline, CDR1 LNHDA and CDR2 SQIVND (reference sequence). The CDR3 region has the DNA TGTGCCAGTACCCCTCCGACAGGGGGCAATACTGAAGCTTTCTTT. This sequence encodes CASTPPTGGNTEAFF.

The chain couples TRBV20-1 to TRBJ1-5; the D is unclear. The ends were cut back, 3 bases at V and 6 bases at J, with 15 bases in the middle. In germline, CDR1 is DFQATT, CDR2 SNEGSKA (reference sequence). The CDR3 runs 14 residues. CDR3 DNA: TGCAGTGCTAGTCGTGGAGGGATAGGTCAGCCCCAGCATTTT. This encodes CSASRGGIGQPQHF.

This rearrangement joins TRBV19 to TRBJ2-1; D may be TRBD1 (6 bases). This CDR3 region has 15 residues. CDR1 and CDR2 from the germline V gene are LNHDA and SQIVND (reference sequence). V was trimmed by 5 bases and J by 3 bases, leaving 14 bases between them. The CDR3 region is CASSPPGTFYNEQFF. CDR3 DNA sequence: TGTGCCAGTAGTCCCCCCGGGACATTCTACAATGAGCAGTTCTTC.

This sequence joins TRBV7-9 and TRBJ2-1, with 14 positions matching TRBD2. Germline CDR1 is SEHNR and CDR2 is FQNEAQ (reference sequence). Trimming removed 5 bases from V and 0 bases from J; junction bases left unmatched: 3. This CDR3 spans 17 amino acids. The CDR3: CASSPGTSGSSYNEQFF. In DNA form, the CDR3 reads TGTGCCAGCAGCCCGGGGACTAGCGGGAGCTCCTACAATGAGCAGTTCTTC.

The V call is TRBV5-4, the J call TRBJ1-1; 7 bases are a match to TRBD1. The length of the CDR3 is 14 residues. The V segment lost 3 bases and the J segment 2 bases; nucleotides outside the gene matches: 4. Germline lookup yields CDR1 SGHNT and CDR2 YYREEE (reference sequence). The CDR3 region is CASSYSGGNTEAFF. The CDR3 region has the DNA TGTGCCAGCAGCTACTCAGGGGGAAACACTGAAGCTTTCTTT.

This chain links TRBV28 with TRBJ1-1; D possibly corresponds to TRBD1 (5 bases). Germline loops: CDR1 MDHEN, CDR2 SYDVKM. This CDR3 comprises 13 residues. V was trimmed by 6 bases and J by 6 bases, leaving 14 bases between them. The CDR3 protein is CASSLSWGAEAFF. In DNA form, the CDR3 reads TGTGCCAGCAGCCTGAGTTGGGGGGCTGAAGCTTTCTTT.

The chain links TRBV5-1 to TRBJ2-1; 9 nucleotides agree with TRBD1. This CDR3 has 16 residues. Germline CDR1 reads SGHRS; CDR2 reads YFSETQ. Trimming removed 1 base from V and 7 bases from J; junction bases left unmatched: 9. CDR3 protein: CASSLPWDRVENEQFF. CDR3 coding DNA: TGCGCCAGCAGCTTGCCGTGGGACAGGGTGGAGAATGAGCAGTTCTTC.

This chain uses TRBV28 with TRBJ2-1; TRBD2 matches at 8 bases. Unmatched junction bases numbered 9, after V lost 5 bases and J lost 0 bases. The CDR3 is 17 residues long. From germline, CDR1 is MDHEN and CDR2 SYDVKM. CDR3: CASSPWTSRSSYNEQFF. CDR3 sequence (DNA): TGTGCCAGCAGTCCTTGGACTAGCAGATCCTCCTACAATGAGCAGTTCTTC.

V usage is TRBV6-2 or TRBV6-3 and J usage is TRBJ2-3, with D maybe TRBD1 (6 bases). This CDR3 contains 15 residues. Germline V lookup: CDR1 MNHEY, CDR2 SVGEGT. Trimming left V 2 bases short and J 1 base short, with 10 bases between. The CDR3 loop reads CASSYPRTGTDTQYF. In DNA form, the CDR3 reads TGTGCCAGCAGTTACCCCCGGACAGGCACAGATACGCAGTATTTT.

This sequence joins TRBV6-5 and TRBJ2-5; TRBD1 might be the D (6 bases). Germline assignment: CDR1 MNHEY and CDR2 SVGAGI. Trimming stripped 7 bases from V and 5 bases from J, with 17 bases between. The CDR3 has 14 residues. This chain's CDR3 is CASTTNLGAETQYF. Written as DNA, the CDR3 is TGTGCCAGCACCACCAACCTGGGGGCGGAGACCCAGTACTTC.

The CDR3 nucleotides are TGCGCCAGCAGTGAAGGGGCACCCTCTGGGGCCAACGTCCTGACTTTC. Protein product: CASSEGAPSGANVLTF. The J gene is TRBJ2-6, the V gene TRBV10-2; tentatively, D is TRBD1 (5 bases). The V end was cut by 3 bases, the J end by 0 bases, with 9 bases between. The CDR3 has 16 amino acids. CDR1 and CDR2 from the germline V gene are WSHSY and SAAADI.

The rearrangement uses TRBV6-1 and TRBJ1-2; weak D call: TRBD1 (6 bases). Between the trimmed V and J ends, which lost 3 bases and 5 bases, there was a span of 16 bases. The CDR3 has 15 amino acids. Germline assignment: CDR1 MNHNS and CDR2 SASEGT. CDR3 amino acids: CASSDTGFEGYGYTF. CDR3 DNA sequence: TGTGCCAGCAGTGATACAGGGTTTGAGGGTTATGGCTACACCTTC.

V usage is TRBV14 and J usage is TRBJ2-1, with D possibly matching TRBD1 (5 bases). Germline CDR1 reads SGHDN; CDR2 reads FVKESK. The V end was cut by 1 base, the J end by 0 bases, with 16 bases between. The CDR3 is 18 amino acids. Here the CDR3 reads CASSQGSLGLSSYNEQFF. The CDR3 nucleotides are TGTGCCAGCAGCCAAGGGTCGTTGGGGCTTAGCTCCTACAATGAGCAGTTCTTC.

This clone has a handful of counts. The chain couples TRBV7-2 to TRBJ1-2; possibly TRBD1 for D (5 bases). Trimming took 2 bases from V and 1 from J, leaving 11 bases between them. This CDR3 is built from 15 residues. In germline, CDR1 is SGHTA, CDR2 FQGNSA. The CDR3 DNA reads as TGTGCCAGCAGCTTACGGTCGGGGGTTAACTATGGCTACACCTTC. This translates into CASSLRSGVNYGYTF.

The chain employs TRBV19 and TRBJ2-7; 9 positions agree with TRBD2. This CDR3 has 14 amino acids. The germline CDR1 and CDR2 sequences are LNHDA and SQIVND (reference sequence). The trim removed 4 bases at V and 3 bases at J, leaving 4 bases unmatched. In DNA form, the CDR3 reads TGTGCCAGTAGTACTCGTAGCGGGAGCTACGAGCAGTACTTC. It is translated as CASSTRSGSYEQYF.

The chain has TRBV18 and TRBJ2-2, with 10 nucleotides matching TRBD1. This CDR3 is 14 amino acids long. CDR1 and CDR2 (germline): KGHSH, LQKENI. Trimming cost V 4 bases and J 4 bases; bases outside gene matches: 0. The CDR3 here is CASSRTGGTGELFF. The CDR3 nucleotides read TGTGCCAGCTCACGGACAGGGGGCACCGGGGAGCTGTTTTTT.

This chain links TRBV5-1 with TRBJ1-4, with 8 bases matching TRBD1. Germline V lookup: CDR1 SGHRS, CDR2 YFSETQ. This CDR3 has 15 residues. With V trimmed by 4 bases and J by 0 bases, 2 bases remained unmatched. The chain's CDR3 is CASSQQGATNEKLFF. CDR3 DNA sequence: TGCGCCAGCAGCCAACAGGGGGCAACTAATGAAAAACTGTTTTTT. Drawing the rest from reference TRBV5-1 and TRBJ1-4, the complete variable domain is KAGVTQTPRYLIKTRGQQVTLSCSPISGHRSVSWYQQTPGQGLQFLFEYFSETQRNKGNFPGRFSGRQFSNSRSEMNVSTLELGDSALYLCASSQQGATNEKLFFGSGTQLSVL.

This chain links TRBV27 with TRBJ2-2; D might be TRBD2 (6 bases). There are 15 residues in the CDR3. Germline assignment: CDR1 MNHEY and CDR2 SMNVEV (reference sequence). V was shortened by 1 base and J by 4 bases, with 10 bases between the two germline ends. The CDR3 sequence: CASSLYGTSTGELFF. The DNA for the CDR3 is TGTGCCAGCAGTTTATACGGGACTTCCACCGGGGAGCTGTTTTTT.

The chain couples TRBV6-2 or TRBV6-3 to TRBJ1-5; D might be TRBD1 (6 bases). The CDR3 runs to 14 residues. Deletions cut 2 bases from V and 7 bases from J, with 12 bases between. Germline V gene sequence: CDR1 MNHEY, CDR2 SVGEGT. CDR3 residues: CASSYGGAGQPQHF. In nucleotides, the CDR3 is TGTGCCAGCAGTTACGGGGGGGCTGGACAGCCCCAGCATTTT.

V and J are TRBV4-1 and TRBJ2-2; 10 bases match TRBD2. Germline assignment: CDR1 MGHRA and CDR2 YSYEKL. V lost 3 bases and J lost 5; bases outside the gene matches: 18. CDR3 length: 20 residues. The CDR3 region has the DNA TGCGCCAGCAGCCAGGGGGCAGCGGGAGGGCCTTCCTACTGGACCGGGGAGCTGTTTTTT. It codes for CASSQGAAGGPSYWTGELFF.

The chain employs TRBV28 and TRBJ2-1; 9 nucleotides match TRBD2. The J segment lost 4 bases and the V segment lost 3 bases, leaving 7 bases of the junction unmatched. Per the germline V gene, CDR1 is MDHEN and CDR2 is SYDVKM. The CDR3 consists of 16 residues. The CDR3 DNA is TGTGCCAGCAGTTTGGGACTAGCATGGGGATACAATGAGCAGTTCTTC. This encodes CASSLGLAWGYNEQFF.